The 25 T cell receptor beta chains below were found in one sample sequenced in a study of blood T cell repertoires in COVID-19. Repertoires were generated with immunoSEQ multiplex PCR, while TCRdb's copy carries only in-frame clones and drops some. This sample carries around 220,000 clones, 75% to 95% of them seen once, and the ten largest clones take around 1.8%. Sequenced sample: PBMCs or T cells enriched from blood (not recorded which). Receptors originate from a woman younger than 35 who had recovered from COVID-19.

The J gene is TRBJ1-3, the V gene TRBV11-1, with D perhaps matching TRBD1 (5 bases). Germline-derived CDR1 and CDR2 are SGHAT and FQDESV (reference sequence). Trimming removed 5 bases at V and 2 bases at J, with 13 bases between. CDR3 size: 15 residues. The CDR3 region has the DNA TGTGCCAGCAGCACCCCGGTAGGGGCTGGAAACACCATATATTTT. It codes for CASSTPVGAGNTIYF.

The V and J genes are TRBV6-5 and TRBJ2-7; D remains ambiguous. V lost 0 bases, J lost 2 bases, and 8 bases lay in between. Germline V gene sequence: CDR1 MNHEY, CDR2 SVGAGI. The CDR3 consists of 14 residues. The CDR3 bases are TGTGCCAGCAGTTACTCGGGCAGAACCTACGAGCAGTACTTC. Translated, it gives CASSYSGRTYEQYF.

This CDR3 reads CASSYRGPGLNSPLHF. The CDR3 DNA reads TGTGCCAGCAGTTACAGGGGCCCGGGTCTCAATTCACCCCTCCACTTT. The chain recombines TRBV27 with TRBJ1-6, with 7 bases aligning to TRBD1. The V gene's germline CDR1 is MNHEY and CDR2 SMNVEV (reference sequence). V gave up 4 bases and J gave up 7 bases; unmatched junction bases: 10. This CDR3 is 16 amino acids long.

J is TRBJ1-2 and V is TRBV19; TRBD1 might be the D (5 bases). Trimming took off 3 bases at V and 0 bases at J, with 14 bases between the two ends. This CDR3 contains 16 residues. The germline CDR1 and CDR2 sequences are LNHDA and SQIVND (reference sequence). The CDR3 nucleotides read TGTGCCAGTAGTATCCGGATGGACATCCCTAACTATGGCTACACCTTC. Amino acids: CASSIRMDIPNYGYTF.

J is TRBJ2-7 and V is TRBV2; D is undetermined. CDR3 length: 12 residues. V gave up 2 bases and J gave up 3 bases, with 5 bases separating them. In germline, CDR1 is SNHLY, CDR2 FYNNEI. CDR3: CASSERGYEQYF. In DNA form, the CDR3 reads TGTGCCAGCAGTGAACGCGGCTACGAGCAGTACTTC.

This clone appeared a single time. The V call is TRBV4-2, the J call TRBJ2-7; no definite D call. Germline V gene sequence: CDR1 LGHNA, CDR2 YNFKEQ. Between the trimmed V and J ends, which lost 0 bases and 2 bases, there was a span of 5 bases. The CDR3 has 13 amino acids. Written as DNA, the CDR3 is TGTGCCAGCAGCCAAGAACTCCCCTACGAGCAGTACTTC. This encodes CASSQELPYEQYF.

The chain employs TRBV7-2 and TRBJ2-3, with 7 bases lining up with TRBD1. The CDR3 is 16 amino acids. Germline trimming cut 6 bases from V and 2 bases from J; bases unmatched to any gene: 11. The V gene's germline CDR1 is SGHTA and CDR2 FQGNSA. The CDR3 loop reads CASRQGRAGNTDTQYF. In DNA form, the CDR3 reads TGTGCCAGCAGACAGGGGCGGGCAGGGAACACAGATACGCAGTATTTT.

V gene TRBV7-9 combines with J gene TRBJ1-2, with D possibly matching TRBD1 (6 bases). The germline CDR1 and CDR2 sequences are SEHNR and FQNEAQ (reference sequence). This CDR3 region has 15 residues. Trimming took off 5 bases at V and 8 bases at J, with 21 bases between the two ends. In DNA, the CDR3 is TGTGCCAGCAGCCAAGCTAATACAGGGTCGGGCGGCTACACCTTC. The encoded protein is CASSQANTGSGGYTF.

The chain joins TRBV28 to TRBJ1-2; the D is unclear. This CDR3 region has 13 residues. Germline assignment: CDR1 MDHEN and CDR2 SYDVKM. V was shortened by 6 bases and J by 8 bases, with 16 bases between the two germline ends. The CDR3 region is CASSPPLNLGYTF. The CDR3 nucleotides are TGTGCCAGCAGCCCCCCCCTAAATCTAGGCTACACCTTC.

The DNA for the CDR3 is TGCAGTGCTAGTTCTGGCGGGGGGGGGACCCAGTACTTC. It encodes CSASSGGGGTQYF. The chain recombines TRBV20-1 with TRBJ2-5, with TRBD2 identical over 9 bases. V dropped 3 bases and J dropped 7; count of bases not matched to a gene: 6. This CDR3 comprises 13 residues. The V gene's germline CDR1 is DFQATT and CDR2 SNEGSKA (reference sequence).

V is TRBV18 and J is TRBJ1-2; D remains ambiguous. The CDR3 length is 15 residues. Germline values: CDR1 KGHSH, CDR2 LQKENI. V lost 2 bases, J lost 4 bases, and 14 bases lay in between. CDR3 coding DNA: TGTGCCAGCTCACCATCCCCTGAGGTCCTCTATGGCTACACCTTC. Translating it yields CASSPSPEVLYGYTF.

The chain is built from TRBV7-9 and TRBJ1-1, with 9 bases lining up with TRBD1. The length of the CDR3 is 16 residues. Germline CDR1 SEHNR, CDR2 FQNEAQ (reference sequence). V lost 3 bases to trimming and J lost 3 bases; unmatched junction nucleotides: 8. Written as DNA, the CDR3 is TGTGCCAGCAGCTTGAAAGGACAGGGGAGGTACACTGAAGCTTTCTTT. It is translated as CASSLKGQGRYTEAFF.

The chain links TRBV24-1 to TRBJ2-5; D may be TRBD2 (5 bases). Germline lookup yields CDR1 KGHDR and CDR2 SFDVKD. The CDR3 length is 16 residues. Trimming stripped 6 bases from V and 2 bases from J, with 18 bases between. The DNA for the CDR3 is TGTGCCACCAGTCGAGGAGGTCGCTACTTACAAGAGACCCAGTACTTC. Its protein product is CATSRGGRYLQETQYF.

In the case of this clone: The same CDR3 also results from other DNA sequences found in this sample. The genes are TRBV27 and TRBJ2-7; 10 bases are shared with TRBD2. The germline gives CDR1 MNHEY, CDR2 SMNVEV (reference sequence). The CDR3 extends over 15 amino acids. V shed 4 bases and J 1 base; nucleotides not matched to a gene: 4. The CDR3 DNA is TGTGCCAGCAGTTCTACTAGCGGGGCGTCCTACGAGCAGTACTTC. Translating gives CASSSTSGASYEQYF.

The chain carries TRBV29-1 and TRBJ1-2, with a weak D call TRBD1 (5 bases). CDR3 length: 16 amino acids. Trimming shortened V by 0 bases and J by 8 bases, and 22 bases separated the two germline ends. Germline CDR1 SQVTM, CDR2 ANQGSEA. The CDR3 reads CSVEENTIRFQGGYTF. For the CDR3, the DNA is TGCAGCGTTGAAGAGAACACCATACGCTTTCAGGGAGGCTACACCTTC.

Only one count was recorded for this clone. The genes are TRBV4-1 and TRBJ1-2; D unresolved. Between the trimmed V and J ends, which lost 2 bases and 0 bases, there was a span of 10 bases. The CDR3 is 15 residues long. The germline CDR1 and CDR2 sequences are MGHRA and YSYEKL. This CDR3 is CASSQTWETNYGYTF. In DNA form, the CDR3 reads TGCGCCAGCAGCCAAACCTGGGAGACTAACTATGGCTACACCTTC.

The genes are TRBV7-9 and TRBJ2-3, with 10 bases lining up with TRBD2. The CDR3 has 17 amino acids. J was trimmed by 2 bases and V by 5 bases; bases with no gene match: 10. Per the germline V gene, CDR1 is SEHNR and CDR2 is FQNEAQ (reference sequence). The CDR3 DNA reads TGTGCCAGCAGCCTAGGACTAGCGGAAGGAAACACAGATACGCAGTATTTT. The encoded protein is CASSLGLAEGNTDTQYF.

The chain is built from TRBV19 and TRBJ1-4; no clear D gene. The CDR3 length is 17 residues. Germline CDR1 reads LNHDA; CDR2 reads SQIVND (reference sequence). Trimming removed 3 bases from V and 4 bases from J, with 18 bases in between. The CDR3 DNA reads TGTGCCAGTAGTATGGGCCCGGCAGGCGCGATTAATGAAAAACTGTTTTTT. As protein: CASSMGPAGAINEKLFF.

The CDR3, as DNA: TGTGCCAGCAGACATCCCCGGACTAGCGGGAAGAAAGGGAATACGCAGTATTTT. Translation gives CASRHPRTSGKKGNTQYF. J is TRBJ2-3 and V is TRBV11-2, with 12 nucleotides matching TRBD2. V trimming: 6 bases; J trimming: 7 bases; junction bases outside the gene matches: 17. Germline V gene data show CDR1 as SGHAT and CDR2 as FQNNGV. The CDR3 is 18 amino acids.

The chain couples TRBV11-3 to TRBJ2-7, with D perhaps TRBD2 (7 bases). CDR1 and CDR2 from the germline V gene are SGHNT and YENEEA. The V end lost 3 bases, the J end lost 7 bases, and 13 bases lay between the germline ends. The CDR3 runs 13 residues. For the CDR3, the DNA is TGTGCCAGCAGCTTTGGGGGGGCACGGGAGCAGTACTTC. It translates to CASSFGGAREQYF.

The rearrangement links TRBV5-1 to TRBJ2-7; D remains ambiguous. CDR1 SGHRS and CDR2 YFSETQ come from the germline V gene. This CDR3 has 13 amino acids. Trimming took off 4 bases at V and 3 bases at J, with 11 bases between the two ends. The CDR3 DNA sequence: TGCGCCAGCAGCCCGAAAGACATCTACGAGCAGTACTTC. Translating gives CASSPKDIYEQYF.

The chain employs TRBV11-2 and TRBJ2-7, with TRBD2 identical over 11 bases. After removal of 5 bases from V and 2 bases from J, the junction contained 5 bases not matched to a gene. The length of the CDR3 is 15 residues. Germline CDR1 reads SGHAT; CDR2 reads FQNNGV. The CDR3, as DNA: TGTGCCAGCAGCGCCACTAGCGGGAGAACCTACGAGCAGTACTTC. Protein product: CASSATSGRTYEQYF.

The gene calls are TRBV7-9 and TRBJ1-1; maybe TRBD1 (5 bases). Germline CDR1 is SEHNR and CDR2 is FQNEAQ (reference sequence). V was pared by 3 bases and J by 0 bases, with 8 bases between. This CDR3 comprises 14 residues. CDR3 nucleotides: TGTGCCAGCAGCTTTAGACAGATGAACACTGAAGCTTTCTTT. Protein sequence: CASSFRQMNTEAFF.

The chain employs TRBV19 and TRBJ1-5; D ambiguous. This CDR3 has 14 residues. Trimming took off 3 bases at V and 1 base at J, with 7 bases between the two ends. Germline CDR1 reads LNHDA; CDR2 reads SQIVND (reference sequence). The chain's CDR3 is CASSISLSNQPQHF. Here the CDR3 DNA reads TGTGCCAGTAGTATTAGTTTGAGCAATCAGCCCCAGCATTTT.

This chain joins TRBV6-5 and TRBJ1-2, with TRBD1 identical over 7 bases. Germline V gene data show CDR1 as MNHEY and CDR2 as SVGAGI. J lost 4 bases, V lost 4 bases, and 6 bases had no gene match. The CDR3 has 14 amino acids. CDR3 sequence: CASSSNSGGYGYTF. As DNA, the CDR3 is TGTGCCAGCAGTTCCAATTCAGGGGGCTATGGCTACACCTTC.